Below, 28 T cell receptor beta chains from the same sample are listed, as sequenced in a study of post-analysis software for immune sequencing data. Study-level results: TRBV5-6, TRBV5-1 and TRBV20-1 belonged to a set of roughly five TRBV segments that were more frequent in patients than controls.

No antigen has been identified for these receptors. Unique molecular identifiers were carried by the TCR beta cDNA libraries. TCRdb fed the PCR reads into MiXCR, producing one record per CDR3 protein. The table has roughly 800,000 distinct CDR3 sequences, approximately 57% seen once. Sequencing was performed on blood. The receptors stem from a girl aged 5-17 years with multiple sclerosis.

The chain uses TRBV29-1 and TRBJ2-5, with 8 positions matching TRBD2. With the DNA end fitting TRBJ2-7 better, the J assignment may be wrong. The germline gives CDR1 SQVTM, CDR2 ANQGSEA. The CDR3 is 12 amino acids. CDR3 protein: CSVGAGGREQYF. The CDR3 DNA reads as TGCAGCGTTGGGGCGGGAGGACGCGAGCAGTACTTC.

The V gene is TRBV19, the J gene TRBJ2-6, with D possibly TRBD1 on 5 matching bases. This CDR3 has 16 residues. Trimming removed 7 bases at V and 0 bases at J, with 13 bases between. The germline gives CDR1 LNHDA, CDR2 SQIVND (reference sequence). CDR3 protein: CASTLDSNSGANVLTF. The CDR3 nucleotides are TGTGCCAGTACCCTCGACAGTAACTCTGGGGCCAACGTCCTGACTTTC.

There are a few counts of this clonotype. The CDR3 nucleotides read TGCGCCAGCAACTGGGGGGTCCAAGAGACCCAGTACTTC. Protein: CASNWGVQETQYF. This chain connects TRBV5-1 to TRBJ2-5, with a tentative D call TRBD2 (6 bases). The V gene lost 6 bases and the J gene lost 1 base, with 10 bases spanning the gap. The CDR3 consists of 13 residues. CDR1 is SGHRS and CDR2 is YFSETQ in the germline V gene. Full variable domain (rest looked up from reference TRBV5-1 and TRBJ2-5): KAGVTQTPRYLIKTRGQQVTLSCSPISGHRSVSWYQQTPGQGLQFLFEYFSETQRNKGNFPGRFSGRQFSNSRSEMNVSTLELGDSALYLCASNWGVQETQYFGPGTRLLVL.

The CDR3 loop is CASSHRDRKRNSPLHF. The CDR3 DNA reads as TGTGCCAGCAGCCACCGGGACAGGAAACGAAATTCACCCCTCCACTTT. The chain uses TRBV5-6 and TRBJ1-6, with TRBD1 identical over 8 bases. V gave up 4 bases and J gave up 7 bases; unmatched junction bases: 10. The germline CDR1 and CDR2 sequences are SGHDT and YYEEEE. The CDR3 runs 16 residues.

This clonotype was observed a handful of times. J is TRBJ2-5 and V is TRBV5-1, with TRBD1 matching 9 bases. The J segment lost 0 bases and the V segment lost 3 bases, leaving 6 bases of the junction unmatched. CDR1 and CDR2 from the germline V gene are SGHRS and YFSETQ. The CDR3 loop spans 16 amino acids. This CDR3 reads CASSSEGTGYQETQYF. The DNA for the CDR3 is TGCGCCAGCAGCTCGGAAGGGACAGGGTACCAAGAGACCCAGTACTTC.

The chain has TRBV12-3 or TRBV12-4 and TRBJ2-3; 7 nucleotides match TRBD1. The V gene end was trimmed by 6 bases and the J gene end by 2 bases; junction bases not matched to a gene: 8. The CDR3 runs 15 residues. In DNA, the CDR3 is TGTGCCAGCAGAAAACAACAGGGGAACACAGATACGCAGTATTTT. It codes for CASRKQQGNTDTQYF.

The chain carries TRBV20-1 and TRBJ2-7; 7 bases agree with TRBD1. The junction had 10 bases not matched to a gene; V was cut back by 6 bases and J by 2 bases. The CDR3 runs 14 residues. Germline V gives CDR1 DFQATT, CDR2 SNEGSKA (reference sequence). As DNA, the CDR3 is TGCAGTGCCATCCGCCAGGACAGGACCTACGAGCAGTACTTC. This codes for CSAIRQDRTYEQYF.

CDR3 in DNA: TGTGCCAGTGCGACAGGGGGCTATGGCTACACCTTC. This translates into CASATGGYGYTF. The genes are TRBV12-3 or TRBV12-4 and TRBJ1-2; 9 nucleotides align to TRBD1. V shed 9 bases, J shed 4 bases, and the junction held 3 bases outside the gene matches. The CDR3 has 12 residues.

The chain combines TRBV12-5 with TRBJ1-5; 8 bases align to TRBD1. CDR3 size: 14 residues. V was clipped by 5 bases and J by 4 bases; unmatched bases: 4. Germline CDR1 is LGHNT and CDR2 is FRNRAP. This CDR3 is CASGQGTGNQPQHF. DNA of the CDR3: TGTGCTAGTGGTCAAGGGACAGGAAATCAGCCCCAGCATTTT.

The chain is built from TRBV6-6 and TRBJ1-2; 7 bases match TRBD1. Germline V CDR1 and CDR2: MNHNY, SVGAGI (reference sequence). V was pared by 7 bases and J by 4 bases, with 12 bases of the junction left unmatched. The CDR3 covers 15 residues. The CDR3 nucleotides are TGTGCCAGCAAAAAACTACAGGGGTTAGGCTATGGCTACACCTTC. Residues: CASKKLQGLGYGYTF.

The rearrangement uses TRBV7-9 and TRBJ1-2; TRBD1 matches 9 bases. The junction had 5 bases not matched to a gene; V was cut back by 0 bases and J by 12 bases. Germline V CDR1 and CDR2: SEHNR, FQNEAQ (reference sequence). The CDR3 sequence is 13 residues long. DNA for the CDR3: TGTGCCAGCAGCTTAGCCGGAGGGACAGGGCACACCTTC. Amino acids: CASSLAGGTGHTF.

The rearrangement joins TRBV20-1 to TRBJ1-2, with D perhaps matching TRBD1 (6 bases). The CDR3 length is 14 residues. V was cut by 0 bases and J by 6 bases, with 14 bases left in between. Per the germline V gene, CDR1 is DFQATT and CDR2 is SNEGSKA (reference sequence). This chain's CDR3 is CSARDSRGVDGYTF. The CDR3 DNA reads as TGCAGTGCTAGAGATTCCAGGGGCGTGGATGGCTACACCTTC.

The V and J genes are TRBV29-1 and TRBJ2-7; 8 nucleotides align to TRBD1. Germline V lookup: CDR1 SQVTM, CDR2 ANQGSEA. The CDR3 extends over 13 amino acids. Unmatched junction bases numbered 5, after V lost 5 bases and J lost 2 bases. The CDR3 DNA reads as TGCAGCGTTATGGGACAGGCGGCCTACGAGCAGTACTTC. Translated, it gives CSVMGQAAYEQYF.

This clonotype has only a few counts. The rearrangement joins TRBV12-3 or TRBV12-4 to TRBJ2-3; D not certain. The CDR3 has 15 amino acids. With 2 bases removed from V and 0 bases from J, the gap between germline ends came to 9 bases. CDR3: CASSLHLSSTDTQYF. The CDR3 nucleotides are TGTGCCAGCAGTTTACATCTATCTAGCACAGATACGCAGTATTTT.

This sequence joins TRBV5-1 and TRBJ2-5, with 8 bases matching TRBD2. Unmatched junction bases numbered 8, after V lost 5 bases and J lost 2 bases. The germline CDR1 and CDR2 sequences are SGHRS and YFSETQ. The CDR3 is made up of 15 amino acids. As DNA, the CDR3 is TGCGCCAGCAGTCGGATAGCGGGGCCTCAAGAGACCCAGTACTTC. It translates to CASSRIAGPQETQYF.

V and J are TRBV11-2 and TRBJ2-4; TRBD1 matches at 9 bases. Germline loops: CDR1 SGHAT, CDR2 FQNNGV. After removal of 1 base from V and 2 bases from J, the junction contained 3 bases not matched to a gene. There are 16 residues in the CDR3. The CDR3 bases are TGTGCCAGCAGCTTAGTGACAGGGGGTCCCAAAAACATTCAGTACTTC. Protein: CASSLVTGGPKNIQYF.

This sequence joins TRBV18 and TRBJ1-1; no definite D call. V was shortened by 8 bases and J by 2 bases, with 12 bases between the two germline ends. Germline loops: CDR1 KGHSH, CDR2 LQKENI. The CDR3 extends over 13 amino acids. The CDR3 reads CASHTISNTEAFF. CDR3 DNA sequence: TGTGCCAGCCACACCATAAGTAACACTGAAGCTTTCTTT.

This clonotype appeared a single time. V and J are TRBV15 and TRBJ2-5; maybe TRBD1 (5 bases). Germline CDR1 and CDR2: LNHNV and YYDKDF (reference sequence). This CDR3 region has 14 residues. The ends were cut back, 0 bases at V and 5 bases at J, with 10 bases in the middle. The chain's CDR3 is CATSRDSRVETQYF. The CDR3 DNA reads TGTGCCACCAGCAGAGATTCCAGGGTCGAGACCCAGTACTTC.

V and J are TRBV4-2 and TRBJ1-5; 7 bases align to TRBD1. Losses at the gene ends were 1 base for V and 4 bases for J; bases not matched to a gene: 7. Germline V gives CDR1 LGHNA, CDR2 YNFKEQ. This CDR3 spans 16 amino acids. CDR3 in amino acids: CASSQGRRGENQPQHF. The CDR3 bases are TGTGCCAGCAGCCAAGGTCGCAGGGGGGAGAATCAGCCCCAGCATTTT.

The V gene is TRBV25-1, the J gene TRBJ2-7; 7 nucleotides align to TRBD2. This CDR3 spans 15 amino acids. The V and J ends lost 7 bases and 4 bases, in that order; junction bases with no gene match: 13. Germline V gene sequence: CDR1 MGHDK, CDR2 SYGVNS. The CDR3 DNA reads TGTGCCAGCACCTTCGGGCAGGGAGGGTCGTACGAGCAGTACTTC. It codes for CASTFGQGGSYEQYF.

The J gene is TRBJ2-1, the V gene TRBV2; D is perhaps TRBD1 or TRBD2 (5 bases each). Germline loops: CDR1 SNHLY, CDR2 FYNNEI. Trimming removed 10 bases from V and 2 bases from J, with 18 bases in between. CDR3 length: 15 residues. CDR3: CANTVRGDAYNEQFF. The CDR3 nucleotides read TGTGCCAACACCGTCCGAGGGGACGCCTACAATGAGCAGTTCTTC.

The chain recombines TRBV2 with TRBJ2-7; 13 bases match TRBD2. The J call may be faulty, since TRBJ2-5 better matches the DNA end. The CDR3 length is 15 residues. Germline values: CDR1 SNHLY, CDR2 FYNNEI. As DNA, the CDR3 is TGTGCCAGCAGTGGTGGACTAGCGGGAGCTGAGACCCAGTACTTC. Protein product: CASSGGLAGAETQYF.

The J gene is TRBJ2-1, the V gene TRBV29-1; D gene ambiguous. V was pared by 5 bases and J by 5 bases, with 13 bases between. CDR1 is SQVTM, CDR2 ANQGSEA, per germline. The CDR3 spans 13 residues. CDR3 DNA: TGCAGCGTTCACGGAGACGTACACAATGAGCAGTTCTTC. It is translated as CSVHGDVHNEQFF.

The chain uses TRBV7-9 and TRBJ2-7, with D perhaps TRBD1 (6 bases). Germline V gene sequence: CDR1 SEHNR, CDR2 FQNEAQ (reference sequence). This CDR3 spans 16 amino acids. V lost 5 bases, J lost 2 bases, and 19 bases lay in between. The chain's CDR3 is CASSPSMAGAAYEQYF. DNA of the CDR3: TGTGCCAGCAGCCCCAGCATGGCAGGGGCGGCCTACGAGCAGTACTTC.

This chain connects TRBV25-1 to TRBJ1-4, with a possible D match to TRBD1 (5 bases). The V gene's germline CDR1 is MGHDK and CDR2 SYGVNS. This CDR3 is 20 amino acids long. Deletions cut 6 bases from V and 0 bases from J, with 26 bases between. CDR3 bases: TGTGCCAGCAGAGGACAAATCAGGGTCCGTACACAGGCAACTAATGAAAAACTGTTTTTT. It specifies CASRGQIRVRTQATNEKLFF.

The genes are TRBV10-3 and TRBJ2-1, with 10 positions matching TRBD2. V trimming: 7 bases; J trimming: 0 bases; junction bases outside the gene matches: 6. CDR3 length equals 16 residues. Germline CDR1 ENHRY, CDR2 SYGVKD. CDR3 sequence (DNA): TGTGCCATCACCGATAGCGGGAGGAGCTCCTACAATGAGCAGTTCTTC. Its translation is CAITDSGRSSYNEQFF.

The sample holds a few counts of this clonotype. The chain employs TRBV2 and TRBJ2-4; TRBD2 might be the D (5 bases). Deletions cut 0 bases from V and 6 bases from J, with 15 bases between. The germline CDR1 and CDR2 sequences are SNHLY and FYNNEI. This CDR3 has 16 residues. This CDR3 reads CASSEAWTVRGNIQYF. The CDR3 nucleotides are TGTGCCAGCAGTGAAGCTTGGACCGTCCGGGGAAACATTCAGTACTTC.

This sequence joins TRBV5-6 and TRBJ2-7, with 8 bases aligning to TRBD2. This CDR3 region has 14 residues. Germline loops: CDR1 SGHDT, CDR2 YYEEEE. Germline trimming cut 3 bases from V and 6 bases from J; bases unmatched to any gene: 8. The DNA for the CDR3 is TGTGCCAGCAGCTCGGGACTAGAGGCCCCCGAGCAGTACTTC. This codes for CASSSGLEAPEQYF.